This TCR beta chain was sequenced for a study of cytomegalovirus exposure and HLA in healthy donors. Study-level findings and limits: Associated with cytomegalovirus, according to the listing, were fewer than 200 TCR beta chains. The tendency of first-cohort TCR clusters to co-occur in the 120 or so validation repertoires was identified by a subsequent analysis.

Libraries were prepared by immunoSEQ multiplex PCR; TCRdb keeps only in-frame clonotypes and omits some of them. Of around 300,000 clones in the sample, about nine tenths are singletons; the top ten hold approximately 1.2%. Points on this clone: The antigen remains unidentified. The sample has other DNA sequences that encode this CDR3 too.

Trimming removed 0 bases from V and 6 bases from J, with 11 bases in between. The CDR3 runs to 14 residues. Germline V gives CDR1 SGDLS, CDR2 YYNGEE. The chain is built from TRBV9 and TRBJ2-3; perhaps TRBD2 as D (6 bases). This sequence originates from a woman in her twenties or thirties in good health and CMV-seropositive. The specimen sequenced was PBMCs. CDR3 protein: CASSVAGALDTQYF. CDR3 bases: TGTGCCAGCAGCGTAGCGGGAGCTCTGGATACGCAGTATTTT.